The 25 T cell receptor beta chains reported below all come from one sample, sequenced in a study of blood T cell repertoires in COVID-19 (dated by TCRdb to about 2020). The method behind the library was the immunoSEQ multiplex PCR assay. As stored in TCRdb, this immuneACCESS dataset retains in-frame rearrangements with V and J assigned. A fraction of the clones does not appear; measured against another copy, unresolved V genes explain less than half of the discrepancy, and the remainder lacks a known reason. Across this sample there are 60,000 to 75,000 clones, with around four fifths seen only once. 10% to 15% of the sample comes from the top ten. The sample taken for sequencing was peripheral blood. These TCRs come from a human donor in a cohort sampled during active COVID-19.

J is TRBJ2-7 and V is TRBV29-1; D may be TRBD1 (6 bases). Between the trimmed V and J ends, which lost 4 bases and 3 bases, there was a span of 13 bases. Germline CDR1 and CDR2: SQVTM and ANQGSEA. The CDR3 sequence is 13 residues long. CDR3 bases: TGCAGCGTTGCCCACTACAGGGACTACGAGCAGTACTTC. It translates to CSVAHYRDYEQYF.

V usage is TRBV24-1 and J usage is TRBJ2-1; TRBD2 matches 11 bases. Unmatched junction bases numbered 11, after V lost 7 bases and J lost 7 bases. Per germline, CDR1 KGHDR and CDR2 SFDVKD. The CDR3 sequence is 16 residues long. The CDR3 spells CATSARSGGAGNEQFF. The DNA of the CDR3 is TGTGCCACCAGCGCCCGTAGCGGGGGGGCTGGGAATGAGCAGTTCTTC.

This chain connects TRBV18 to TRBJ2-2, with D perhaps matching TRBD2 (5 bases). Trimming left V 3 bases short and J 2 bases short, with 7 bases between. The CDR3 runs 14 residues. Germline V gene data show CDR1 as KGHSH and CDR2 as LQKENI. The CDR3 here is CASSPGVNTGELFF. The CDR3 bases are TGTGCCAGCTCACCGGGAGTTAACACCGGGGAGCTGTTTTTT.

V is TRBV4-1 and J is TRBJ1-4; maybe TRBD1 (6 bases). The V and J ends lost 6 bases and 8 bases respectively, with 16 bases between them. Germline CDR1 MGHRA, CDR2 YSYEKL. CDR3 length: 14 residues. As DNA, the CDR3 is TGCGCCAGCAGTGTCGGGGGGGCGAGAGAAAAACTGTTTTTT. This sequence encodes CASSVGGAREKLFF.

The J gene is TRBJ1-5, the V gene TRBV29-1, with TRBD1 as a possible D gene (5 bases). Germline V gene data show CDR1 as SQVTM and CDR2 as ANQGSEA. Trimming shortened V by 4 bases and J by 7 bases, and 17 bases separated the two germline ends. The CDR3 consists of 14 residues. In nucleotides, the CDR3 is TGCAGCGTTGTCATAGACAATCAGGGACAGCCCCAGCATTTT. Its translation is CSVVIDNQGQPQHF.

J is TRBJ2-2 and V is TRBV5-4; 9 bases are shared with TRBD2. The CDR3 is 16 residues long. Germline CDR1 and CDR2: SGHNT and YYREEE (reference sequence). V lost 0 bases and J lost 1; bases outside the gene matches: 1. This CDR3 is CASSLVAGVNTGELFF. The DNA of the CDR3 is TGTGCCAGCAGCTTGGTAGCGGGGGTGAACACCGGGGAGCTGTTTTTT.

The genes are TRBV7-9 and TRBJ1-1, with a possible D match to TRBD1 (5 bases). V was clipped by 1 base and J by 0 bases, with 9 bases between them. Germline loops: CDR1 SEHNR, CDR2 FQNEAQ (reference sequence). The CDR3 consists of 15 residues. The CDR3 DNA follows: TGTGCCAGCAGCTTAGGCGCAGGGCTGAACACTGAAGCTTTCTTT. Translation gives CASSLGAGLNTEAFF.

This chain uses TRBV6-6 with TRBJ1-1, with 7 bases fitting TRBD1. The CDR3 consists of 14 residues. Germline CDR1 reads MNHNY; CDR2 reads SVGAGI (reference sequence). V was clipped by 4 bases and J by 2 bases; unmatched bases: 4. The CDR3 sequence is CASSLGQINTEAFF. The CDR3 DNA is TGTGCCAGCAGTTTGGGACAGATAAACACTGAAGCTTTCTTT.

This rearrangement joins TRBV2 to TRBJ2-7; D is perhaps TRBD2 (5 bases). V was pared by 1 base and J by 7 bases, with 5 bases between. CDR3 length: 11 amino acids. CDR1 and CDR2 from the germline V gene are SNHLY and FYNNEI. CDR3 region: CASSEGGEQYV. The CDR3 DNA is TGTGCCAGCAGTGAAGGAGGGGAGCAGTACGTC.

V and J are TRBV6-5 and TRBJ1-4, with 8 bases that match TRBD1. Per the germline V gene, CDR1 is MNHEY and CDR2 is SVGAGI. With V trimmed by 8 bases and J by 0 bases, 5 bases remained unmatched. This CDR3 has 15 amino acids. CDR3 sequence reads: CASAPGGATNEKLFF. The CDR3 DNA follows: TGTGCCAGCGCACCAGGGGGCGCAACTAATGAAAAACTGTTTTTT.

The chain combines TRBV5-6 with TRBJ2-5; TRBD1 matches 7 bases. The V segment lost 0 bases and the J segment 4 bases; nucleotides outside the gene matches: 6. CDR3 length equals 15 residues. In germline, CDR1 is SGHDT, CDR2 YYEEEE. The CDR3 nucleotides read TGTGCCAGCAGCTTGGGTGACAGGGTTGGAGAGACCCAGTACTTC. It translates to CASSLGDRVGETQYF.

This sequence joins TRBV5-1 and TRBJ1-2; possible D gene TRBD1, 5 bases. The V gene lost 0 bases and the J gene lost 6 bases, with 12 bases spanning the gap. Germline values: CDR1 SGHRS, CDR2 YFSETQ. The CDR3 covers 14 residues. The CDR3 sequence: CASSLGVRADGYTF. In DNA form, the CDR3 reads TGCGCCAGCAGCTTGGGGGTCAGGGCGGATGGCTACACCTTC.

This rearrangement joins TRBV2 to TRBJ1-2; D is possibly TRBD1 (6 bases). V was trimmed by 5 bases and J by 6 bases, leaving 13 bases between them. CDR1 and CDR2 (germline): SNHLY, FYNNEI. The CDR3 consists of 13 residues. CDR3 amino acids: CASSLRGVHGYTF. CDR3 nucleotides: TGTGCCAGCAGTCTCAGGGGAGTCCATGGCTACACCTTC. Complete variable domain (other parts from reference TRBV2 and TRBJ1-2): EPEVTQTPSHQVTQMGQEVILRCVPISNHLYFYWYRQILGQKVEFLVSFYNNEISEKSEIFDDQFSVERPDGSNFTLKIRSTKLEDSAMYFCASSLRGVHGYTFGSGTRLTVV.

This clone appeared once. The chain uses TRBV27 and TRBJ1-1; possibly TRBD1 for D (5 bases). The CDR3 has 13 amino acids. Germline lookup yields CDR1 MNHEY and CDR2 SMNVEV (reference sequence). Trimming pared 6 bases from V and 3 bases from J, leaving 11 bases between. The CDR3 here is CASRPDSYTEAFF. CDR3 nucleotide sequence: TGTGCCAGCAGACCCGACAGTTACACTGAAGCTTTCTTT.

The V gene is TRBV21-1, the J gene TRBJ1-1; the tabulated D call, TRBD1, remains unverified against the DNA. TRBV21-1 is described as a pseudogene. The CDR3 totals 14 residues. CDR3 residues: CASSKGHRGLAAFF. DNA for the CDR3: TGTGCCAGCAGCAAAGGACACAGGGGGCTGGCAGCTTTCTTT.

A few counts support this clone. The chain carries TRBV18 and TRBJ1-3, with D possibly matching TRBD1 (5 bases). The V gene's germline CDR1 is KGHSH and CDR2 LQKENI. This CDR3 contains 15 residues. Trimming left V 3 bases short and J 3 bases short, with 12 bases between. CDR3 amino acids: CASSPDSSLGNTIYF. CDR3 in DNA: TGTGCCAGCTCACCTGACAGCAGTCTTGGAAACACCATATATTTT. Variable domain in full (rest from reference TRBV18 and TRBJ1-3): NAGVMQNPRHLVRRRGQEARLRCSPMKGHSHVYWYRQLPEEGLKFMVYLQKENIIDESGMPKERFSAEFPKEGPSILRIQQVVRGDSAAYFCASSPDSSLGNTIYFGEGSWLTVV.

The CDR3 reads CASSQDPGGYQETQYF. The DNA for the CDR3 is TGTGCCAGCAGCCAAGATCCTGGCGGTTACCAAGAGACCCAGTACTTC. This chain links TRBV3-1 (or the pseudogene TRBV3-2) with TRBJ2-5; D ambiguous. This CDR3 region has 16 residues. V was clipped by 0 bases and J by 0 bases, with 11 bases between them. The germline V gene encodes CDR1 LGHDT and CDR2 YNNKEL (reference sequence).

The V gene is TRBV11-3, the J gene TRBJ2-2, with TRBD1 as a possible D gene (6 bases). V gave up 4 bases and J gave up 13 bases, with 22 bases separating them. The CDR3 is 15 residues long. The germline gives CDR1 SGHNT, CDR2 YENEEA. The CDR3 coding sequence is TGTGCCAGCAGCTCTAGGACAGCAACACCGGGCGTGCTGTTTTTT. Translation: CASSSRTATPGVLFF.

The V and J genes are TRBV10-2 and TRBJ1-5; D call uncertain. Germline V gene sequence: CDR1 WSHSY, CDR2 SAAADI. The CDR3 runs 13 residues. Trimming cost V 7 bases and J 0 bases, with 7 bases left between them. The CDR3 reads CASTRGSNQPQHF. The CDR3 bases are TGCGCCAGCACCCGCGGTAGCAATCAGCCCCAGCATTTT.

The rearrangement uses TRBV9 and TRBJ1-6, with 9 bases fitting TRBD1. There are 16 residues in the CDR3. Per the germline V gene, CDR1 is SGDLS and CDR2 is YYNGEE. The trim removed 3 bases at V and 7 bases at J, leaving 8 bases unmatched. The CDR3 DNA is TGTGCCAGCAGCGGTGGGACAGGGTCAAGCAATTCACCCCTCCACTTT. Its translation: CASSGGTGSSNSPLHF.

The genes are TRBV5-6 and TRBJ2-7, with 7 positions matching TRBD1. This CDR3 comprises 15 residues. The trim removed 3 bases at V and 2 bases at J, leaving 8 bases unmatched. CDR1 and CDR2 from the germline V gene are SGHDT and YYEEEE. The CDR3 sequence is CASSWTQGVPYEQYF. The CDR3 nucleotides read TGTGCCAGCAGCTGGACTCAGGGGGTCCCCTACGAGCAGTACTTC.

This chain uses TRBV11-2 with TRBJ1-1; D unclear. This CDR3 has 16 residues. Trimming removed 6 bases at V and 2 bases at J, with 19 bases between. Germline V gene data show CDR1 as SGHAT and CDR2 as FQNNGV. The CDR3 here is CASSLSRRASNTEAFF. As DNA, the CDR3 is TGTGCCAGCAGTCTATCCCGGCGAGCGAGCAACACTGAAGCTTTCTTT.

This chain joins TRBV28 and TRBJ2-7; the D gene is possibly TRBD1 (5 bases). CDR1 and CDR2 from the germline V gene are MDHEN and SYDVKM. The CDR3 length is 12 residues. V lost 11 bases and J 3 bases, leaving 14 bases between the germline ends. CDR3 region: CASRTKGYEQYV. The DNA of the CDR3 is TGTGCCTCACGGACAAAGGGCTACGAGCAGTACGTC.

The CDR3 loop is CASSQAGFYEQYF. The CDR3 DNA sequence: TGTGCCAGCAGCCAAGCCGGGTTCTACGAGCAGTACTTC. The gene calls are TRBV7-2 and TRBJ2-7; D remains unclear. The length of the CDR3 is 13 residues. V shed 5 bases and J shed 3 bases, with 11 bases lying between them. From germline, CDR1 is SGHTA and CDR2 FQGNSA.

The V gene is TRBV7-6, the J gene TRBJ2-2; the match to TRBD1 covers 9 bases. In germline, CDR1 is SGHVS, CDR2 FNYEAQ. V was clipped by 5 bases and J by 4 bases; unmatched bases: 8. The CDR3 sequence is 16 residues long. In nucleotides, the CDR3 is TGTGCCAGCAGCACCCGGACAGGGGCAGGCACCGGGGAGCTGTTTTTT. Translating gives CASSTRTGAGTGELFF.